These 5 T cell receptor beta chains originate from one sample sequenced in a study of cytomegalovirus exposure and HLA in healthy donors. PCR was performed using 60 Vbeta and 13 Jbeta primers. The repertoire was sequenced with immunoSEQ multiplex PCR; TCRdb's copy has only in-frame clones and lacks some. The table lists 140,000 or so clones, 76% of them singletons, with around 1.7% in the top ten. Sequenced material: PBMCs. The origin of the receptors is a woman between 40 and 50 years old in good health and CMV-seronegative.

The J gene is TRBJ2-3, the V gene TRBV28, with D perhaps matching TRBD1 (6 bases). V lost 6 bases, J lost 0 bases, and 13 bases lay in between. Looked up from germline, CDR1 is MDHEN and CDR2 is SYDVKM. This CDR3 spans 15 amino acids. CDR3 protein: CASRGGDTSTDTQYF. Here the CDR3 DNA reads TGTGCCAGCAGGGGTGGGGACACCAGCACAGATACGCAGTATTTT. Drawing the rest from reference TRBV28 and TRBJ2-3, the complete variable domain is DVKVTQSSRYLVKRTGEKVFLECVQDMDHENMFWYRQDPGLGLRLIYFSYDVKMKEKGDIPEGYSVSREKKERFSLILESASTNQTSMYLCASRGGDTSTDTQYFGPGTRLTVL.

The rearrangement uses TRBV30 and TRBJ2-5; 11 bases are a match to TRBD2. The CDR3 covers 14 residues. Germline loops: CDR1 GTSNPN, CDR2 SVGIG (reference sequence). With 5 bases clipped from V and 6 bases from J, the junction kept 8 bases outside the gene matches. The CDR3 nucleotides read TGTGCCTGGGGTAGCGGGGGGGCCCTCAAGACCCAGTACTTC. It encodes CAWGSGGALKTQYF. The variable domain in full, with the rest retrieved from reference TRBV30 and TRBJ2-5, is SQTIHQWPATLVQPVGSPLSLECTVEGTSNPNLYWYRQAAGRGLQLLFYSVGIGQISSEVPQNLSASRPQDRQFILSSKKLLLSDSGFYLCAWGSGGALKTQYFGPGTRLLVL.

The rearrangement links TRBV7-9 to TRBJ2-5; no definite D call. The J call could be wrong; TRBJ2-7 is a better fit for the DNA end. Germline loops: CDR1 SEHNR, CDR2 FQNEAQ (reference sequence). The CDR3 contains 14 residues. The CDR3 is CASRRGGGLHEQYF. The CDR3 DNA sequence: TGTGCCAGCAGACGCGGCGGCGGTTTACACGAGCAGTACTTC.

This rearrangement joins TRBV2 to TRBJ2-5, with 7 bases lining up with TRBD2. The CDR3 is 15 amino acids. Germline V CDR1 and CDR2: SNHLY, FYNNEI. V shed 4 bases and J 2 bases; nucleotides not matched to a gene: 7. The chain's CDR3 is CASSAGTTPQETQYF. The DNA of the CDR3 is TGTGCCAGCAGTGCCGGGACTACTCCTCAAGAGACCCAGTACTTC.

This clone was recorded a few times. CDR3 sequence (DNA): TGTGCCAGCAGTTACTCGAGGCGAAGGAATTCACCCCTCCACTTT. This codes for CASSYSRRRNSPLHF. V usage is TRBV6-5 and J usage is TRBJ1-6; D not certain. Between the trimmed V and J ends, which lost 0 bases and 7 bases, there was a span of 10 bases. The length of the CDR3 is 15 residues. CDR1 is MNHEY and CDR2 is SVGAGI in the germline V gene.